Below, one T cell receptor (beta chain) is given with its context. The antigen is unknown. Using immunoSEQ multiplex PCR, the repertoire was profiled, and TCRdb retains in-frame clones only, with some absent. The sample has about 36,000 clones; 77% are singletons. The CDR3 has 14 residues. The V segment lost 3 bases and the J segment 8 bases; nucleotides outside the gene matches: 5. In germline, CDR1 is LNHDA, CDR2 SQIVND (reference sequence). The data derive from a study of CD4 T cells in relation to SARS-CoV-2 and coronaviruses. Study information: After roughly eleven days of antigen culture, PBMC TCR beta CDR3s were sequenced.

Naive and memory CD4+ T cells came from enriched cryopreserved PBMCs. The specimen sequenced was memory CD4+ T cells from PBMCs, cultured in vitro. The TCR originated in an adult with COVID-19. The chain is built from TRBV19 and TRBJ1-4, with 8 bases matching TRBD1. The CDR3 loop is CASSIGQGGEKLFF. CDR3 coding DNA: TGTGCCAGTAGTATTGGACAGGGAGGCGAAAAACTGTTTTTT.